The sequence of this T cell receptor (beta chain) was determined in a study of blood T cells in healthy people across ages. Then a second PCR, running roughly 7 to 11 cycles, was carried out with a sample-barcoded 5' primer and a J-beta primer mix. Researchers report that a template-switch adaptor with 12 random nucleotides tagged each cDNA molecule. TCRdb passed the 5' RACE reads through MiXCR, listing each CDR3 protein once. The table shows 660,000 or so distinct CDR3 sequences, with under 70% occurring only once. This sequence originates from a man between 60 and 75 years old in good health. The sample comprised blood.

This CDR3 is CASRWDKGYGYTF. The CDR3 DNA sequence: TGTGCCAGCAGGTGGGACAAGGGCTATGGCTACACCTTC. J is TRBJ1-2 and V is TRBV6-5, with a possible D match to TRBD1 (6 bases). The V and J ends lost 6 bases and 4 bases respectively, with 12 bases between them. This CDR3 spans 13 amino acids. Germline V CDR1 and CDR2: MNHEY, SVGAGI.